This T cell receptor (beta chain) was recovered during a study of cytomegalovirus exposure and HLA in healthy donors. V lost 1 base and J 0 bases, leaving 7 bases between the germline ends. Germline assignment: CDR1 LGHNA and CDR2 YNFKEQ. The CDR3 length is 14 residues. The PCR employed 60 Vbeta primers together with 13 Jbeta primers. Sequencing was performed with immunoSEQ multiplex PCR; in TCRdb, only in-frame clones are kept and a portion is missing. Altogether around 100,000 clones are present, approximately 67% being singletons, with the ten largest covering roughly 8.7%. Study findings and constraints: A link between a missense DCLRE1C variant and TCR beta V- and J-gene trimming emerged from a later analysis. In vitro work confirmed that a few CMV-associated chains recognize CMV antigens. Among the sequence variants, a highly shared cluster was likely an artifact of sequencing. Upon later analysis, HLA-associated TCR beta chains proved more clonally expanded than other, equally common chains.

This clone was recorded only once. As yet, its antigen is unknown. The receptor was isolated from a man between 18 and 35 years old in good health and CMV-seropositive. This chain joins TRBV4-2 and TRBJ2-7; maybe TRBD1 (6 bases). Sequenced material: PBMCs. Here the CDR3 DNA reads TGTGCCAGCAGCCAAGTCAGGGGCTCCTACGAGCAGTACTTC. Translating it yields CASSQVRGSYEQYF.